The rows below give T cell receptor beta chains drawn from one sample of a study of cytomegalovirus exposure and HLA in healthy donors. TCRdb keeps only in-frame clones here, not all; method: immunoSEQ multiplex PCR. The profile shows under 130,000 clones, more than 70% of them singletons. Sequences were obtained from PBMCs. The receptors derive from a man aged 30-40 years in good health and CMV-seronegative. CDR3s include the opening cysteine and the closing phenylalanine or tryptophan. D genes are given only for firm matches. Clone size is not always given. Where it is, it says once, few, many or a class for expanded clones.

d_gene,abundance,v_gene,j_gene,CDR3aa,CDR3nt
TRBD2,-,TRBV4-3,TRBJ2-5,CASSQEGASGRQETQYF,TGCGCCAGCAGCCAAGAAGGTGCTAGCGGGAGGCAAGAGACCCAGTACTTC
TRBD2,-,TRBV5-6,TRBJ2-3,CASSWTSGVTDTQYF,TGTGCCAGCAGTTGGACTAGCGGGGTCACAGATACGCAGTATTTT
-,-,TRBV20-1,TRBJ1-5,CSARAREPQHF,TGCAGTGCTAGAGCCCGGGAGCCCCAGCATTTT
TRBD1,-,TRBV5-1,TRBJ1-2,CASTRMQGAYGYTF,TGCGCCAGCACGCGAATGCAGGGGGCCTATGGCTACACCTTC
TRBD2,-,TRBV5-4,TRBJ2-7,CASSLSSGGGVYEQYF,TGTGCCAGCAGCTTGTCTTCGGGAGGGGGGGTCTACGAGCAGTACTTC
-,-,TRBV18,TRBJ2-1,CASSPQHGNEQFF,TGTGCCAGCTCACCCCAACATGGTAATGAGCAGTTCTTC
-,-,TRBV7-9,TRBJ2-5,CASSPDRVGETQYF,TGTGCCAGCAGCCCAGACCGGGTAGGAGAGACCCAGTACTTC
-,-,TRBV15,TRBJ1-2,CATSRVAAVYGYTF,TGTGCCACCAGCAGAGTCGCGGCAGTGTATGGCTACACCTTC
-,-,TRBV28,TRBJ2-7,CASSSAVGQYF,TGTGCCAGCAGTTCGGCGGTTGGGCAGTACTTC
-,-,TRBV7-9,TRBJ1-1,CASSLRGQTVLLGEAFF,TGTGCCAGCAGCTTACGTGGACAGACCGTCTTGCTTGGGGAAGCTTTCTTT
TRBD1,-,TRBV30,TRBJ1-1,CAWTHLQGATEAFF,TGTGCCTGGACCCACCTACAGGGGGCAACTGAAGCTTTCTTT
TRBD1,once,TRBV2,TRBJ2-5,CATCRDRQETQYF,TGTGCCACCTGCCGGGACAGACAAGAGACCCAGTACTTC
-,-,TRBV5-1,TRBJ2-5,CASSLGGVPQETQYF,TGCGCCAGCAGCTTGGGGGGGGTCCCTCAAGAGACCCAGTACTTC
-,-,TRBV30,TRBJ1-1,CAWRTIMNTEAFF,TGTGCCTGGAGGACAATAATGAACACTGAAGCTTTCTTT
-,-,TRBV29-1,TRBJ1-1,CSVEHNRDTEAFF,TGCAGCGTTGAACACAATCGTGACACTGAAGCTTTCTTT
-,once,TRBV9,TRBJ1-6,CASSPGEHNSPLHF,TGTGCCAGCAGCCCAGGGGAACATAATTCACCCCTCCACTTT
-,-,TRBV7-6,TRBJ1-1,CASSPGGENTEAFF,TGTGCCAGCAGCCCGGGGGGGGAGAACACTGAAGCTTTCTTT
-,once,TRBV5-1,TRBJ1-2,CASSVTDMTYGYTF,TGCGCCAGCAGCGTGACGGACATGACCTATGGCTACACCTTC
-,-,TRBV9,TRBJ2-7,CASSGGQGSNEQYF,TGTGCCAGCAGCGGCGGGCAGGGGTCTAACGAGCAGTACTTC
-,once,TRBV10-3,TRBJ2-3,CAISGVRAGADTQYF,TGTGCCATCAGTGGCGTCAGGGCAGGAGCAGATACGCAGTATTTT
TRBD1,-,TRBV4-3,TRBJ1-4,CASSQGTGSESNEKLFF,TGCGCCAGCAGCCAAGGGACAGGGTCGGAGTCTAATGAAAAACTGTTTTTT
TRBD1,-,TRBV5-4,TRBJ2-5,CASSLVVGTGAETQYF,TGTGCCAGCAGCTTGGTGGTGGGGACAGGGGCAGAGACCCAGTACTTC
TRBD1,-,TRBV10-1,TRBJ2-7,CASKGQGGNEQYF,TGCGCCAGCAAGGGACAGGGCGGGAACGAGCAGTACTTC
TRBD2,-,TRBV28,TRBJ2-7,CASSLVSSGTYYEQYF,TGTGCCAGCAGTTTAGTCTCTAGCGGGACGTACTACGAGCAGTACTTC
TRBD1,-,TRBV29-1,TRBJ2-7,CSVEVVRGLGYEQYF,TGCAGCGTTGAAGTTGTCAGGGGGCTGGGATACGAGCAGTACTTC
-,-,TRBV19,TRBJ1-5,CASSRSAGVGQPQHF,TGTGCCAGTAGTCGCTCTGCAGGGGTGGGTCAGCCCCAGCATTTT
TRBD1,-,TRBV19,TRBJ1-1,CASSVWTGVRNTEAFF,TGTGCCAGTAGTGTATGGACAGGGGTACGGAACACTGAAGCTTTCTTT
TRBD2,-,TRBV29-1,TRBJ2-5,CSVALAGGEERAQYF,TGCAGCGTTGCGCTAGCGGGGGGCGAAGAGAGGGCCCAGTACTTC
TRBD2,-,TRBV4-2,TRBJ2-7,CASSQYGGQREKLFYEQYF,TGTGCCAGCAGCCAATATGGGGGGCAGCGGGAGAAACTCTTTTACGAGCAGTACTTC
TRBD1,-,TRBV2,TRBJ2-7,CASSAGTGVYEQYF,TGTGCCAGCAGCGCCGGGACAGGGGTGTACGAGCAGTACTTC
-,-,TRBV5-1,TRBJ1-1,CASSWRGQTEAFF,TGCGCCAGCAGCTGGAGAGGGCAAACTGAAGCTTTCTTT
-,-,TRBV5-3,TRBJ2-2,CARSLASRTDNTGELFF,TGTGCCAGAAGCTTGGCCTCCCGGACAGATAACACCGGGGAGCTGTTTTTT
TRBD2,-,TRBV29-1,TRBJ2-7,CSVAGGTSGIREQYF,TGCAGCGTCGCAGGGGGGACTAGCGGGATACGCGAGCAGTACTTC
TRBD2,-,TRBV6-1,TRBJ2-1,CASSASTSGNYNEQFF,TGTGCCAGCAGTGCCTCTACTAGCGGTAATTACAATGAGCAGTTCTTC
-,-,TRBV6-1,TRBJ2-3,CASSPGGTDTQYF,TGTGCCAGCAGTCCCGGGGGCACAGATACGCAGTATTTT
-,-,TRBV7-9,TRBJ1-2,CASSSGEQGYTF,TGTGCCAGCAGCTCGGGGGAGCAAGGCTACACCTTC
-,-,TRBV27,TRBJ1-1,CASSLRRDTEAFF,TGTGCCAGCAGTTTACGGAGGGACACTGAAGCTTTCTTT
-,-,TRBV21-1,TRBJ2-5,CASRGKDRVDRETQYF,TGTGCCAGCAGGGGAAAGGACAGGGTCGACCGAGAGACCCAGTACTTC
-,-,TRBV28,TRBJ2-1,CASSFLSVGLYNEQFF,TGTGCCAGCAGTTTCCTCTCAGTGGGCCTCTACAATGAGCAGTTCTTC
TRBD2,-,TRBV4-3,TRBJ2-5,CASSQDSGGARETQYF,TGCGCCAGCAGCCAAGATAGCGGGGGGGCCCGTGAGACCCAGTACTTC
-,-,TRBV6-6,TRBJ1-5,CASSYHQGGNQPQHF,TGTGCCAGCAGTTACCATCAGGGAGGTAATCAGCCCCAGCATTTT
TRBD1,few,TRBV19,TRBJ1-4,CASSKGGGDEKLFF,TGTGCCAGTAGTAAAGGAGGGGGCGACGAAAAACTGTTTTTT
-,-,TRBV30,TRBJ1-2,CAWGGATSYGYTF,TGTGCCTGGGGAGGGGCAACGAGCTATGGCTACACCTTC
-,-,TRBV19,TRBJ2-7,CASSYAPGLSYEQYF,TGTGCCAGTAGTTATGCTCCAGGGCTCTCCTACGAGCAGTACTTC
TRBD1,-,TRBV29-1,TRBJ2-5,CSVELGGTGGRETQYF,TGCAGCGTTGAACTAGGTGGGACAGGGGGTCGTGAGACCCAGTACTTC
-,once,TRBV10-3,TRBJ1-1,CAIASFGGGNTEAFF,TGTGCCATCGCGTCTTTCGGGGGTGGAAACACTGAAGCTTTCTTT
-,few,TRBV7-2,TRBJ1-5,CASSRGGDGSQPQHF,TGTGCCAGCAGCCGCGGGGGGGACGGGAGTCAGCCCCAGCATTTT
-,-,TRBV29-1,TRBJ2-3,CSVRMGGRYTDTQYF,TGCAGCGTCAGGATGGGCGGGCGTTACACAGATACGCAGTATTTT